Listed here is a single TCR beta chain. The antigen is undetermined. The record originates from a study of identical twins. Regarding the study as a whole: Out-of-frame TCR alpha sharing in monozygotic twins exceeded recombination model predictions.

A universal primer binding site was introduced by template switching. The final cDNA contained unique molecular identifiers. MiXCR was run by TCRdb on the 5' RACE reads, yielding one entry per CDR3 protein. The sample has a few hundred thousand distinct CDR3 sequences, 9.5% seen once. V was clipped by 6 bases and J by 4 bases, with 15 bases between them. CDR3 length equals 14 residues. The same sample was also studied in work on yellow fever vaccine responses in identical twins. That work adds: Twins showed a vaccine T cell response that reportedly seemed partly convergent, partly personalized.

The sample consisted of CD8+ T cells sorted from blood. The chain combines TRBV12-3 or TRBV12-4 with TRBJ2-5; D gene unclear. The sequence was obtained from a woman in her late teens or twenties in good health. The DNA for the CDR3 is TGTGCCAGCAGCTTACAAACTATCAGAGAGACCCAGTACTTC. This gives the protein CASSLQTIRETQYF.